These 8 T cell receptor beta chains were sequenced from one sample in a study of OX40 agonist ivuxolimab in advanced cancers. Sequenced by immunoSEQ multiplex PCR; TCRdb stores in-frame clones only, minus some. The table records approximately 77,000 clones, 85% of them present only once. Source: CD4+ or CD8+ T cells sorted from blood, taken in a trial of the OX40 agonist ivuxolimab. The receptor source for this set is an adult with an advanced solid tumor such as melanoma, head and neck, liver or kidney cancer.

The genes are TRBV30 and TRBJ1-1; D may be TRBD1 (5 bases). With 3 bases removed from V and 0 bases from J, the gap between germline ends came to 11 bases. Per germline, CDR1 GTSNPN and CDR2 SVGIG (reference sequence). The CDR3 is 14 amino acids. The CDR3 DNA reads TGTGCCTGGAGCCCCGACAGAATGAACACTGAAGCTTTCTTT. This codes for CAWSPDRMNTEAFF. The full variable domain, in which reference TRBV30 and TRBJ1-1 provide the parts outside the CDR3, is SQTIHQWPATLVQPVGSPLSLECTVEGTSNPNLYWYRQAAGRGLQLLFYSVGIGQISSEVPQNLSASRPQDRQFILSSKKLLLSDSGFYLCAWSPDRMNTEAFFGQGTRLTVV.

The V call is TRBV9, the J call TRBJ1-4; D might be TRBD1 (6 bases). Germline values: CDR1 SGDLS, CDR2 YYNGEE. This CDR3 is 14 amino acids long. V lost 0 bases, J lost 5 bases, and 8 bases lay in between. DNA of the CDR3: TGTGCCAGCAGCGTAGCAGGGGAGAATGAAAAACTGTTTTTT. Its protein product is CASSVAGENEKLFF.

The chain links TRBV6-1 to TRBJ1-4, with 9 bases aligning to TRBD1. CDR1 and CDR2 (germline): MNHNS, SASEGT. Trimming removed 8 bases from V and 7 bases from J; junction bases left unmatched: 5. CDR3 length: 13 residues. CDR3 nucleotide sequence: TGTGCCAGCCGGGGGGACAGGGTTGAAAAACTGTTTTTT. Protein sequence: CASRGDRVEKLFF.

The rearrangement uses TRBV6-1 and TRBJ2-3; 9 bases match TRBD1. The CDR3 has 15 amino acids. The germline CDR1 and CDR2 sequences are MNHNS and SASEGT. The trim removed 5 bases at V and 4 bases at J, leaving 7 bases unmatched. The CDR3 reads CASSLRTGDSDTQYF. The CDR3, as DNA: TGTGCCAGCAGTTTACGGACAGGGGACTCAGATACGCAGTATTTT.

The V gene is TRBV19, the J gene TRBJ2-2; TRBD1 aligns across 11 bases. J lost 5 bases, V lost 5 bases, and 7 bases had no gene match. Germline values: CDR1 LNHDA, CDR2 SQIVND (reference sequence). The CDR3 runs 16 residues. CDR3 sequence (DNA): TGTGCCAGTAGTCCTTCCGGGACAGGGGGTACCGGGGAGCTGTTTTTT. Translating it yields CASSPSGTGGTGELFF.

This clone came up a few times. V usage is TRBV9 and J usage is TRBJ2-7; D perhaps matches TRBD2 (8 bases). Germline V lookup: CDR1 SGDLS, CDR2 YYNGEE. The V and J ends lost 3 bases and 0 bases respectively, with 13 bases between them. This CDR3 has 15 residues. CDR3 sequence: CASSAGGDSSYEQYF. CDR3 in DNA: TGTGCCAGCAGCGCCGGGGGGGACAGCTCCTACGAGCAGTACTTC.

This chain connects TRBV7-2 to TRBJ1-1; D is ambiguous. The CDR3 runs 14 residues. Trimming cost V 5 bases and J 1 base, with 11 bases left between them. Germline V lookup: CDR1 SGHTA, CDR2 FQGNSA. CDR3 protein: CASSPMYRNTEAFF. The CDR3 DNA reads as TGTGCCAGCAGCCCGATGTACAGGAACACTGAAGCTTTCTTT.

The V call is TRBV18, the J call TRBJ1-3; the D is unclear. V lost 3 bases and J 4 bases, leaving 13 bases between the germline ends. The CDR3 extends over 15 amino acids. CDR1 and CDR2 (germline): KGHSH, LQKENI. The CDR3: CASSPSPLGGNTIYF. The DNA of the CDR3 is TGTGCCAGCTCACCCTCCCCTCTGGGAGGAAACACCATATATTTT.